One and the same sample provided the 20 T cell receptor beta chains below, sequenced in a study of control samples from healthy donors and cancer patients. Sequencing used immunoSEQ multiplex PCR; TCRdb keeps in-frame clones, though not all of them. The table records 70,000 to 85,000 clones, approximately 82% of them present only once. Source material: PBMCs. All receptors come from a man aged 55-75 years with head and neck cancer.

The chain links TRBV11-2 to TRBJ2-5; 11 nucleotides line up with TRBD1. Germline values: CDR1 SGHAT, CDR2 FQNNGV. V gave up 3 bases and J gave up 5 bases; unmatched junction bases: 5. This CDR3 region has 15 residues. The CDR3 here is CASSLDRGRGETQYF. The DNA of the CDR3 is TGTGCCAGCAGCTTGGACAGGGGGCGCGGGGAGACCCAGTACTTC.

J is TRBJ2-7 and V is TRBV2, with TRBD1 matching 9 bases. Germline V gives CDR1 SNHLY, CDR2 FYNNEI. The trim removed 5 bases at V and 1 base at J, leaving 3 bases unmatched. The CDR3 loop spans 14 amino acids. CDR3 protein: CASSMDRGSYEQYF. CDR3 nucleotide sequence: TGTGCCAGCAGTATGGACAGGGGTTCCTACGAGCAGTACTTC.

The rearrangement uses TRBV12-3 or TRBV12-4 and TRBJ1-2; D not resolved. Trimming pared 2 bases from V and 0 bases from J, leaving 4 bases between. The CDR3 runs to 13 residues. CDR3 sequence: CASSLMSNYGYTF. Written as DNA, the CDR3 is TGTGCCAGCAGTTTAATGTCTAACTATGGCTACACCTTC.

The chain combines TRBV7-8 with TRBJ2-7, with 11 bases fitting TRBD1. CDR1 and CDR2 from the germline V gene are SGHVS and FQNEAQ. After removal of 5 bases from V and 7 bases from J, the junction contained 10 bases not matched to a gene. The CDR3 runs to 15 residues. Here the CDR3 reads CASSRPGTGGLEQYF. The CDR3 region has the DNA TGTGCCAGCAGCCGACCCGGGACAGGGGGGTTGGAGCAGTACTTC.

This clone was seen only once. This chain connects TRBV5-1 to TRBJ1-2; D is perhaps TRBD1 (5 bases). Looked up from germline, CDR1 is SGHRS and CDR2 is YFSETQ. Trimming removed 0 bases from V and 0 bases from J, with 9 bases in between. This CDR3 region has 15 residues. The CDR3 region has the DNA TGCGCCAGCAGCTTGGGGGGCAGTTCTAACTATGGCTACACCTTC. Its protein product is CASSLGGSSNYGYTF.

This clone was observed once. This chain uses TRBV23-1 with TRBJ2-7; 10 nucleotides align to TRBD2. TRBV23-1 is marked as an open reading frame, function uncertain. There are 21 residues in the CDR3. With V trimmed by 0 bases and J by 7 bases, 24 bases remained unmatched. CDR3 DNA sequence: TGCGCCAGCAGTCAATCAACCCCTAAGCGGGAGGGCCTGGTCGGCCTGGGGGAGCAGTACTTC. This translates into CASSQSTPKREGLVGLGEQYF.

This rearrangement joins TRBV5-1 to TRBJ2-1; D uncertain. Germline CDR1 SGHRS, CDR2 YFSETQ. CDR3 length: 13 residues. Trimming removed 4 bases from V and 7 bases from J, with 12 bases in between. The DNA of the CDR3 is TGCGCCAGCAGCCCGCAGGCCACAAATGAGCAGTTCTTC. Protein sequence: CASSPQATNEQFF.

The chain combines TRBV28 with TRBJ2-5; no definite D call. Per germline, CDR1 MDHEN and CDR2 SYDVKM. The CDR3 is 15 residues long. Trimming removed 5 bases from V and 1 base from J, with 14 bases in between. The CDR3 loop is CASSPLLDVQETQYF. CDR3 in DNA: TGTGCCAGCAGTCCGTTATTGGACGTCCAAGAGACCCAGTACTTC.

The J gene is TRBJ2-1, the V gene TRBV11-2; TRBD1 might be the D (6 bases). Germline V gene data show CDR1 as SGHAT and CDR2 as FQNNGV. This CDR3 region has 14 residues. Trimming removed 5 bases at V and 7 bases at J, with 15 bases between. The CDR3, as DNA: TGTGCCAGCAGCCCTGTTGGAAGGGGGAATGAGCAGTTCTTC. Residues: CASSPVGRGNEQFF.

This clone was seen a few times. The genes are TRBV4-2 and TRBJ2-1; D call uncertain. The CDR3 spans 13 residues. The V and J ends lost 5 bases and 5 bases respectively, with 10 bases between them. The V gene's germline CDR1 is LGHNA and CDR2 YNFKEQ. The CDR3 spells CASSTQTHNEQFF. CDR3 sequence (DNA): TGTGCCAGCAGCACACAGACTCACAATGAGCAGTTCTTC.

The chain combines TRBV5-1 with TRBJ2-7; possible D gene TRBD2, 7 bases. The length of the CDR3 is 16 residues. Per the germline V gene, CDR1 is SGHRS and CDR2 is YFSETQ. Deletions cut 4 bases from V and 2 bases from J, with 19 bases between. CDR3 DNA sequence: TGCGCCAGCAGCCGTTTGTCGGGGAGGGGGACCTACGAGCAGTACTTC. This gives the protein CASSRLSGRGTYEQYF.

This sequence joins TRBV28 and TRBJ1-1, with 7 bases that match TRBD1. Trimming cost V 1 base and J 2 bases; bases outside gene matches: 4. The V gene's germline CDR1 is MDHEN and CDR2 SYDVKM. The length of the CDR3 is 15 residues. The CDR3 nucleotides read TGTGCCAGCAGTTTATTTCAGGGGGTTAACACTGAAGCTTTCTTT. Its translation is CASSLFQGVNTEAFF.

The chain recombines TRBV21-1 with TRBJ2-4; TRBD1 reflects the table's D call only, with no check against the DNA. TRBV21-1 is noted as a pseudogene. The CDR3 has 16 amino acids. The DNA for the CDR3 is TGTGCCAGCAGACGGGACAGAATTGTGGCCAAAAACATTCAGTACTTC. It is translated as CASRRDRIVAKNIQYF.

The V and J genes are TRBV6-5 and TRBJ1-3; weak D call: TRBD1 (6 bases). This CDR3 spans 14 amino acids. Trimming removed 9 bases at V and 0 bases at J, with 12 bases between. The V gene's germline CDR1 is MNHEY and CDR2 SVGAGI. Here the CDR3 DNA reads TGTGCCAGTGTACAGGGATTCTCTGGAAACACCATATATTTT. Its protein is CASVQGFSGNTIYF.

The J gene is TRBJ1-1, the V gene TRBV5-1, with a weak D call TRBD1 (6 bases). The CDR3 consists of 17 residues. The germline V gene has CDR1 SGHRS and CDR2 YFSETQ. V was trimmed by 4 bases and J by 4 bases, leaving 23 bases between them. Here the CDR3 DNA reads TGCGCCAGCAGCCCGGCACAGGGTGCTCCATGGCTCACTGAAGCTTTCTTT. This translates into CASSPAQGAPWLTEAFF.

The rearrangement uses TRBV29-1 and TRBJ1-4; a possible D gene is TRBD1 (6 bases). V lost 5 bases to trimming and J lost 0 bases, with 19 bases between them. The CDR3 loop spans 17 amino acids. CDR1 is SQVTM and CDR2 is ANQGSEA in the germline V gene. This CDR3 reads CSVKAPGPGATNEKLFF. The DNA of the CDR3 is TGCAGCGTTAAAGCTCCGGGACCAGGGGCAACTAATGAAAAACTGTTTTTT.

The J gene is TRBJ2-6, the V gene TRBV9; D may be TRBD1 (6 bases). This CDR3 contains 16 residues. CDR1 is SGDLS and CDR2 is YYNGEE in the germline V gene. The V end lost 4 bases, the J end lost 0 bases, and 11 bases lay between the germline ends. In nucleotides, the CDR3 is TGTGCCAGCAGCTTGACAGGCTCCTCTGGGGCCAACGTCCTGACTTTC. This gives the protein CASSLTGSSGANVLTF.

Written as DNA, the CDR3 is TGTGCCAGCAGTGAAGCGCCGGGCGATTACTACGAGCAGTACTTC. Protein product: CASSEAPGDYYEQYF. V and J are TRBV6-1 and TRBJ2-7; D unresolved. The CDR3 runs 15 residues. Between the trimmed V and J ends, which lost 0 bases and 3 bases, there was a span of 12 bases. Germline V gene data show CDR1 as MNHNS and CDR2 as SASEGT.

This clone was seen a handful of times. This chain links TRBV10-3 with TRBJ1-5, with D tentatively TRBD1 (6 bases). This CDR3 region has 13 residues. CDR1 and CDR2 (germline): ENHRY, SYGVKD. With 4 bases removed from V and 4 bases from J, the gap between germline ends came to 8 bases. The CDR3 sequence: CAISGQGNQPQHF. The CDR3 nucleotides read TGTGCCATCAGTGGCCAGGGGAATCAGCCCCAGCATTTT.

The chain combines TRBV5-1 with TRBJ2-5, with D perhaps matching TRBD1 (6 bases). From germline, CDR1 is SGHRS and CDR2 YFSETQ. The CDR3 has 14 amino acids. Trimming took off 4 bases at V and 4 bases at J, with 14 bases between the two ends. The CDR3 spells CASSIQGRVETQYF. For the CDR3, the DNA is TGCGCCAGCAGCATACAGGGCAGGGTAGAGACCCAGTACTTC.